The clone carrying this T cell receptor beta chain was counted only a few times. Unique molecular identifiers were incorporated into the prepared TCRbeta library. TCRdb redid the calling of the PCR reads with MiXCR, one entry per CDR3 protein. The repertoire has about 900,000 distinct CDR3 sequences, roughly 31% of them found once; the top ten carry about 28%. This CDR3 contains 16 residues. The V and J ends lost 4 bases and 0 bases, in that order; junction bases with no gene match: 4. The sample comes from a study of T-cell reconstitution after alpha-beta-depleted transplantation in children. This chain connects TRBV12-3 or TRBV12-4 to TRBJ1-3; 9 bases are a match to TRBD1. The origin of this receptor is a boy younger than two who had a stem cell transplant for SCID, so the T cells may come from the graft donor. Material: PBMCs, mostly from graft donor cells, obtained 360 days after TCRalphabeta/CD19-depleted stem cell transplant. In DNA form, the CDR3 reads TGTGCCAGCAGTTCCGGGACAGGGCCCTCTGGAAACACCATATATTTT. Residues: CASSSGTGPSGNTIYF.